The next 2 T cell receptor beta chains were all read from a single sample in a study of T cell responses to AZD1222 COVID-19 vaccine (TCRdb year 2021). Libraries were constructed by the immunoSEQ multiplex PCR assay. As stored in TCRdb, this immuneACCESS dataset retains in-frame rearrangements with V and J assigned. A fraction of the clones does not appear; measured against another copy, unresolved V genes explain less than half of the discrepancy, and the remainder lacks a known reason. Recorded for this sample are 130,000 to 150,000 clones; 85% to 95% of them occurred a single time. The ten largest account for 1.5% to 2% of the sample. What the time point label conveys for this sample: baseline before first vaccination. The material was peripheral blood, obtained on day 0 of AZD1222 vaccination. Source of these receptors: an adult in good health.

The chain uses TRBV5-4 and TRBJ2-1; tentatively, D is TRBD1 (6 bases). Trimming stripped 4 bases from V and 3 bases from J, with 8 bases between. The CDR3 consists of 13 residues. From germline, CDR1 is SGHNT and CDR2 YYREEE (reference sequence). For the CDR3, the DNA is TGTGCCAGCAGCCGGACAGACTACAATGAGCAGTTCTTC. The encoded protein is CASSRTDYNEQFF. Supplemented by reference TRBV5-4 and TRBJ2-1, the full variable domain reads ETGVTQSPTHLIKTRGQQVTLRCSSQSGHNTVSWYQQALGQGPQFIFQYYREEENGRGNFPPRFSGLQFPNYSSELNVNALELDDSALYLCASSRTDYNEQFFGPGTRLTVL.

The rearrangement uses TRBV18 and TRBJ2-6; no firm D call. The V gene lost 6 bases and the J gene lost 4 bases, with 13 bases spanning the gap. The CDR3 length is 15 residues. CDR1 and CDR2 from the germline V gene are KGHSH and LQKENI. DNA for the CDR3: TGTGCCAGCTCCCAAGGGATTTCCGGGGCCAACGTCCTGACTTTC. Residues: CASSQGISGANVLTF.